This section outlines one TCR beta chain sequence together with its context. In the source study's methods: Amplified reference gene primers provided the basis for estimating nucleated cell counts. TCRdb keeps only in-frame clones here, not all; method: immunoSEQ multiplex PCR. That table is the source of V, J and clone size, and D and trimming were worked out from the DNA. The sample yields over 200,000 clones, less than 90% seen once. These data are taken from a study of blood T cell repertoires in COVID-19. Study as a whole: The study drew acute and convalescent COVID-19 samples from the United States, Italy and Spain.

Trimming shortened V by 5 bases and J by 1 base, and 13 bases separated the two germline ends. The CDR3 has 15 residues. Germline loops: CDR1 SGHKS, CDR2 YYEKEE (reference sequence). The genes are TRBV5-5 and TRBJ1-5, with D possibly being TRBD1 (6 bases). This sequence was found in a woman in her 50s in a cohort exposed to, infected with or recovered from COVID-19 (not recorded which). Sequencing input: PBMCs or T cells enriched from blood (not recorded which). The CDR3 DNA follows: TGTGCCAGCAGTCCCGGACAGTTCAGCAATCAGCCCCAGCATTTT. This encodes CASSPGQFSNQPQHF.